A single sample is the source of the 18 T cell receptor beta chains below, sequenced in a study of blood T cell repertoires in COVID-19. Only in-frame clones appear in the TCRdb table, and some are missing; sequencing was by immunoSEQ multiplex PCR. The data show about 220,000 clones, with 90% seen just once and around 15% held by the top ten. Input material: PBMCs or T cells enriched from blood (not recorded which). These receptors were taken from a man aged 25-45 years who had been exposed to COVID-19.

V and J are TRBV5-4 and TRBJ1-3; 10 nucleotides line up with TRBD1. The germline V gene has CDR1 SGHNT and CDR2 YYREEE (reference sequence). The CDR3 consists of 14 residues. The trim removed 9 bases at V and 4 bases at J, leaving 7 bases unmatched. Here the CDR3 reads CAIVDRGTGNTIYF. The CDR3 DNA is TGTGCCATCGTGGACAGGGGGACGGGAAACACCATATATTTT.

This clone came up a few times. The gene calls are TRBV6-2 or TRBV6-3 and TRBJ2-2, with 14 positions matching TRBD2. The germline gives CDR1 MNHEY, CDR2 SVGEGT. The CDR3 length is 18 residues. Losses at the gene ends were 4 bases for V and 0 bases for J; bases not matched to a gene: 4. CDR3 nucleotides: TGTGCCAGCAGTTTCTGGACTAGCGGGGGGCCGAACACCGGGGAGCTGTTTTTT. As protein: CASSFWTSGGPNTGELFF.

The V call is TRBV10-1, the J call TRBJ2-5; 7 bases are shared with TRBD2. This CDR3 has 16 residues. V lost 0 bases to trimming and J lost 5 bases; unmatched junction nucleotides: 9. Germline V gene data show CDR1 as WNHNN and CDR2 as SYGVQD (reference sequence). CDR3 amino acids: CASSESGVAGTETQYF. The CDR3 DNA is TGCGCCAGCAGTGAGTCGGGAGTAGCGGGCACGGAGACCCAGTACTTC.

This chain uses TRBV15 with TRBJ1-5, with 8 bases that match TRBD1. Germline V CDR1 and CDR2: LNHNV, YYDKDF (reference sequence). J gave up 1 base and V 4 bases, and 3 bases lay outside the gene matches. This CDR3 contains 15 residues. CDR3 amino acids: CATSTWTGSNQPQHF. The CDR3 region has the DNA TGTGCCACCAGCACCTGGACAGGGAGCAATCAGCCCCAGCATTTT.

The chain links TRBV5-1 to TRBJ1-2; TRBD1 matches at 7 bases. V was clipped by 0 bases and J by 8 bases; unmatched bases: 13. CDR1 and CDR2 from the germline V gene are SGHRS and YFSETQ. The CDR3 is 16 amino acids. CDR3 coding DNA: TGCGCCAGCAGCTTGGCTTCAAACACAGGGGAAGGAGGCTACACCTTC. This translates into CASSLASNTGEGGYTF.

V usage is TRBV3-1 (or the pseudogene TRBV3-2) and J usage is TRBJ2-7, with D perhaps matching TRBD2 (6 bases). Germline loops: CDR1 LGHDT, CDR2 YNNKEL (reference sequence). Trimming took 4 bases from V and 6 from J, leaving 13 bases between them. The CDR3 covers 13 residues. The CDR3 region has the DNA TGTGCCAGCAGCCGAAGGGACGGGGGCGAGCAGTACTTC. It translates to CASSRRDGGEQYF.

This chain joins TRBV6-5 and TRBJ2-4; no clear D. Trimming pared 8 bases from V and 6 bases from J, leaving 5 bases between. The CDR3 covers 10 residues. CDR1 and CDR2 from the germline V gene are MNHEY and SVGAGI. The chain's CDR3 is CASRGNIQYF. CDR3 nucleotide sequence: TGTGCCAGCCGAGGAAACATTCAGTACTTC.

This sequence joins TRBV29-1 and TRBJ1-5; no reliable D call. The CDR3 contains 13 residues. The V end was cut by 4 bases, the J end by 11 bases, with 18 bases between. In germline, CDR1 is SQVTM, CDR2 ANQGSEA. This CDR3 reads CSVAGRPDGTQHF. CDR3 coding DNA: TGCAGCGTTGCTGGCAGACCGGACGGGACCCAGCATTTT.

The chain is built from TRBV5-6 and TRBJ1-2; TRBD1 might be the D (5 bases). CDR3 length: 18 amino acids. Germline-derived CDR1 and CDR2 are SGHDT and YYEEEE. The V end was cut by 0 bases, the J end by 2 bases, with 20 bases between. In DNA form, the CDR3 reads TGTGCCAGCAGCTTGGATGGGGCTGGGGGGTGGCAGAACTATGGCTACACCTTC. Its protein product is CASSLDGAGGWQNYGYTF.

The V and J genes are TRBV27 and TRBJ1-6, with D possibly matching TRBD1 (5 bases). The CDR3 runs to 15 residues. Trimming cost V 3 bases and J 7 bases, with 13 bases left between them. Germline V gene sequence: CDR1 MNHEY, CDR2 SMNVEV (reference sequence). The CDR3 nucleotides are TGTGCCAGCAGTTTCGGGGACTTTCCCAATTCACCCCTCCACTTT. Translating gives CASSFGDFPNSPLHF.

V gene TRBV2 combines with J gene TRBJ1-2; 8 bases line up with TRBD1. Germline CDR1 SNHLY, CDR2 FYNNEI. There are 14 residues in the CDR3. After removal of 5 bases from V and 4 bases from J, the junction contained 6 bases not matched to a gene. The CDR3 sequence: CASSTRTGPYGYTF. CDR3 DNA sequence: TGTGCCAGCAGTACAAGGACAGGGCCCTATGGCTACACCTTC. The variable domain in full, completed from reference TRBV2 and TRBJ1-2, reads EPEVTQTPSHQVTQMGQEVILRCVPISNHLYFYWYRQILGQKVEFLVSFYNNEISEKSEIFDDQFSVERPDGSNFTLKIRSTKLEDSAMYFCASSTRTGPYGYTFGSGTRLTVV.

The chain carries TRBV7-5 and TRBJ2-1; the tabulated D call, TRBD1, remains unverified against the DNA. TRBV7-5 is a recognized pseudogene. The CDR3 is made up of 16 amino acids. The chain's CDR3 is CVRSTQQGFPYNEQFF. The CDR3 bases are TGTGTCAGAAGCACTCAACAGGGCTTCCCCTACAATGAGCAGTTCTTC.

The gene calls are TRBV18 and TRBJ2-7; TRBD2 matches at 7 bases. The CDR3 covers 15 residues. Trimming took 1 base from V and 0 from J; bases not matched to a gene: 3. In germline, CDR1 is KGHSH, CDR2 LQKENI. Written as DNA, the CDR3 is TGTGCCAGCTCACCACGGCGGGGGAGCTCCTACGAGCAGTACTTC. As protein: CASSPRRGSSYEQYF.

In DNA, the CDR3 is TGCAGTGCTAGACTAGACTACGAGCAGTACTTC. It specifies CSARLDYEQYF. This chain connects TRBV20-1 to TRBJ2-7; the D is unclear. Germline loops: CDR1 DFQATT, CDR2 SNEGSKA (reference sequence). The V gene lost 2 bases and the J gene lost 3 bases, with 5 bases spanning the gap. The CDR3 is 11 residues long.

The genes are TRBV6-1 and TRBJ1-1, with 7 bases that match TRBD1. Germline trimming cut 1 base from V and 4 bases from J; bases unmatched to any gene: 15. Germline CDR1 and CDR2: MNHNS and SASEGT. The CDR3 has 18 residues. The DNA for the CDR3 is TGTGCCAGCAGTGAAGTTGGCCCTCCGACAGGGTTTTTCACTGAAGCTTTCTTT. Protein: CASSEVGPPTGFFTEAFF.

The J gene is TRBJ2-3, the V gene TRBV6-4; TRBD2 matches 13 bases. The CDR3 totals 16 residues. V dropped 3 bases and J dropped 5; count of bases not matched to a gene: 5. The germline gives CDR1 MRHNA, CDR2 SNTAGT. Here the CDR3 reads CASSESTSGGEDTQYF. CDR3 sequence (DNA): TGTGCCAGCAGTGAGTCAACTAGCGGGGGGGAAGATACGCAGTATTTT.

The rearrangement uses TRBV11-3 and TRBJ2-2; D is perhaps TRBD1 (5 bases). This CDR3 is built from 16 residues. V was cut by 1 base and J by 7 bases, with 16 bases left in between. Germline V CDR1 and CDR2: SGHNT, YENEEA. CDR3 residues: CASSLVGREGVGELFF. In nucleotides, the CDR3 is TGTGCCAGCAGCTTAGTCGGCAGGGAAGGAGTCGGGGAGCTGTTTTTT.

The chain uses TRBV14 and TRBJ2-7, with D possibly being TRBD1 (6 bases). The CDR3 length is 18 residues. Trimming took off 0 bases at V and 2 bases at J, with 20 bases between the two ends. Germline CDR1 is SGHDN and CDR2 is FVKESK. The CDR3 spells CASSQDGRGDRTTYEQYF. CDR3 bases: TGTGCCAGCAGCCAAGATGGCCGCGGAGACAGGACCACCTACGAGCAGTACTTC.